This paragraph reports one TCR beta chain. Antigen: not known. TCRalpha and TCRbeta libraries were amplified separately by semi-nested PCR with TRAC or TRBC reverse primers. TCRdb itself ran the 5' RACE reads through MiXCR, one entry per CDR3 protein. The sample records some 5,000 distinct CDR3 sequences, around 32% being singletons. This sample is drawn from a study of T cells generated in artificial thymic organoids. Findings and limits, study-wide: Organoid-derived CD8 single positive T cells showed physiological TCR clonotype diversity.

Peripheral blood, not mobilized, was taken from healthy adult donors. These are blood naive CD8 T cells, sorted CD3+TCRalphabeta+CD8+CD45RO-CCR7+. The specimen sequenced was naive CD8+ T cells from blood. The sample's subset: CD3+TCRalphabeta+CD8SP T cells; for blood, CD45RO-CCR7+ naive CD8+ T cells. This clonotype was sampled from a human donor who gave cord blood stem cells for thymic organoid culture, a cardiac surgery patient who gave postnatal thymus, or a blood donor (not recorded which).

The CDR3 nucleotides read TGTGCCACCAGCAGAGGTGGCGGGTCCTACGAGCAGTACTTC. Protein product: CATSRGGGSYEQYF. The V call is TRBV15, the J call TRBJ2-7; D possibly corresponds to TRBD2 (5 bases). Trimming pared 1 base from V and 1 base from J, leaving 8 bases between. The CDR3 has 14 amino acids. Germline V gene lookup returns CDR1 LNHNV and CDR2 YYDKDF (reference sequence).